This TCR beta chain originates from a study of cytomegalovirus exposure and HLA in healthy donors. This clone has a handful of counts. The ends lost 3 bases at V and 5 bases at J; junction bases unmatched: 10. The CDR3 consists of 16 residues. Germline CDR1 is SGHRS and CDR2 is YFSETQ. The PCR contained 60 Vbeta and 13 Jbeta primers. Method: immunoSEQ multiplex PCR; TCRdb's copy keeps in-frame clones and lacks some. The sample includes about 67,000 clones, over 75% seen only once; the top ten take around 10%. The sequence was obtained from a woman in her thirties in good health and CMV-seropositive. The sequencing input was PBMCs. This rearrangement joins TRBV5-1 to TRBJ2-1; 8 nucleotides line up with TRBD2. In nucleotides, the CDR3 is TGCGCCAGCAGCTGGTTGAGCGGGAGTATCAACAATGAGCAGTTCTTC. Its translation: CASSWLSGSINNEQFF. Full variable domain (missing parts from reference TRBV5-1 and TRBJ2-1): KAGVTQTPRYLIKTRGQQVTLSCSPISGHRSVSWYQQTPGQGLQFLFEYFSETQRNKGNFPGRFSGRQFSNSRSEMNVSTLELGDSALYLCASSWLSGSINNEQFFGPGTRLTVL.